This T cell receptor (beta chain) was recorded in a study of vaccination effects on CD4 cells after COVID-19. Study results and limitations: Long after vaccination, the clones induced by infection and by vaccine shrank markedly in size.

The repertoire was sequenced with immunoSEQ multiplex PCR; TCRdb's copy has only in-frame clones and lacks some. The table includes approximately 54,000 clones, 65% to 90% detected once. CD4+ T cells specific for antigen were expanded with viral peptide pools by the ViraFEST assay before sequencing. Cells that had been cultured for roughly eleven days were the source of isolated CD4+ T cells. This CDR3 has 13 amino acids. Germline lookup yields CDR1 MGHDK and CDR2 SYGVNS. V was pared by 3 bases and J by 7 bases, with 10 bases between. A few counts support this clone. Its specificity is unknown. This receptor was obtained from a human donor who received a COVID-19 vaccine. This specimen was CD4+ T cells from PBMCs cultured with HCoV-229E spike peptides, taken before COVID-19 vaccination. The chain has TRBV25-1 and TRBJ1-5; D call uncertain. The CDR3 sequence is CASSEEGGQPQHF. The CDR3 nucleotides read TGTGCCAGCAGTGAGGAGGGTGGCCAGCCCCAGCATTTT.